These T cell receptor beta chains were read from a single sample in a study of cytomegalovirus exposure and HLA in healthy donors. Here immunoSEQ multiplex PCR was the method, and the copy in TCRdb shows in-frame clones only, minus some. Altogether fewer than 120,000 clones are present, 65% to 85% being singletons, with the ten largest covering roughly 6.2%. Input material: PBMCs. The receptors here all came from a man aged 25 to 40 in good health and CMV-seropositive. The conserved cysteine and the conserved F or W are not part of the CDR3 here. The order of the fields is J gene, D gene, V gene, CDR3 protein. D genes are given only for firm matches.

>TRBJ2-1|-|TRBV19
ASSGNRGGYNEQF
>TRBJ1-2|-|TRBV7-2
ASSLESGDYAYT
>TRBJ1-1|-|TRBV13
ASSVRDTNTEAF
>TRBJ1-1|-|TRBV4-3
ASSQDPGIGTEAF
>TRBJ2-1|-|TRBV10-2
ATRGSTYNEQF
>TRBJ1-6|TRBD1|TRBV6-1
ASSWDSISNSPLH
>TRBJ2-5|-|TRBV18
ASSPPRTTVQETQY
>TRBJ1-2|TRBD1|TRBV6-5
ASSQGGGYT
>TRBJ2-3|-|TRBV7-3
ASSLFPGITDTQY
>TRBJ1-5|-|TRBV19
ANGRGTQPQH
>TRBJ2-2|-|TRBV7-3
ASSVQGTGTGELF
>TRBJ2-7|TRBD2|TRBV5-5
ASSLSLAGGSEQY
>TRBJ2-2|TRBD2|TRBV19
ASTAGLAGGRLGTGELF
>TRBJ1-1|TRBD1|TRBV5-1
ASSLTGDKNMNTEAF
>TRBJ2-6|TRBD1|TRBV7-9
ASSPGGSGANVLT
>TRBJ2-5|-|TRBV6-1
ASSEVGVETQY
>TRBJ1-1|-|TRBV7-3
ASSLGGVNTEAF
>TRBJ1-5|-|TRBV6-6
ASSYDIQQPQH
>TRBJ1-1|TRBD1|TRBV5-8
ASSPTGFGSWAEAF
>TRBJ2-1|-|TRBV7-3
ASSQRGGPYNEQF
>TRBJ1-5|-|TRBV4-1
ASSQGPFRRQTEEPQH
>TRBJ1-1|TRBD1|TRBV5-6
ASSSADRGPALIR
>TRBJ2-1|-|TRBV7-9
ASSTGRYNEQF
>TRBJ2-6|-|TRBV6-1
AGSTGTSGANVLT
>TRBJ2-7|-|TRBV6-6
ASIDPGAYEQY
>TRBJ2-2|TRBD2|TRBV7-7
ASSLYLGGENTGELF